These 22 T cell receptor beta chains were all obtained from the same sample, sequenced in a study of spatial heterogeneity in lung cancer. Overall study findings and caveats: Intratumoral expanded alpha and beta TCR counts were found to track tumor mutation counts.

Antigens for these TCRs are unknown. Regarding time point: sample taken at primary tumor resection. TCRdb reanalysed the 5' RACE reads using MiXCR and keeps one entry per CDR3 protein. The sample shows about 100,000 distinct CDR3 sequences, 4.4% of them seen only once. Specimen: lung tumor tissue, collected at surgery. The receptors were gathered from a male donor with early-stage non-small cell lung cancer.

This clonotype was seen a handful of times. The chain uses TRBV27 and TRBJ2-2, with TRBD2 matching over 12 bases. The CDR3 sequence is 16 residues long. The germline gives CDR1 MNHEY, CDR2 SMNVEV (reference sequence). Germline trimming cut 2 bases from V and 7 bases from J; bases unmatched to any gene: 5. CDR3 sequence reads: CASSLASGRANGELFF. The CDR3 DNA sequence: TGTGCCAGCAGTTTAGCTAGCGGGAGGGCGAACGGGGAGCTGTTTTTT.

This clonotype was detected a few times. This rearrangement joins TRBV28 to TRBJ1-2; TRBD1 matches 7 bases. CDR1 and CDR2 (germline): MDHEN, SYDVKM. Germline trimming cut 6 bases from V and 4 bases from J; bases unmatched to any gene: 8. This CDR3 comprises 14 residues. The CDR3 spells CASRLEGAGYGYTF. In DNA, the CDR3 is TGTGCCAGCAGATTGGAGGGGGCTGGCTATGGCTACACCTTC.

This clonotype was seen many times. The chain links TRBV12-5 to TRBJ2-1; D not certain. This CDR3 is 9 amino acids long. CDR1 is LGHNT and CDR2 is FRNRAP in the germline V gene. V lost 5 bases and J lost 8, with 1 base in between. CDR3 nucleotides: TGTGCTAGTGGTCATGAGCAGTTCTTC. It is translated as CASGHEQFF. The full variable domain, rest sourced from reference TRBV12-5 and TRBJ2-1, is DARVTQTPRHKVTEMGQEVTMRCQPILGHNTVFWYRQTMMQGLELLAYFRNRAPLDDSGMPKDRFSAEMPDATLATLKIQPSEPRDSAVYFCASGHEQFFGPGTRLTVL.

This clonotype was seen at least ten times. The chain is built from TRBV28 and TRBJ2-5; a weak D match, TRBD2 (5 bases). CDR1 and CDR2 (germline): MDHEN, SYDVKM. CDR3 length equals 15 residues. With 6 bases removed from V and 8 bases from J, the gap between germline ends came to 22 bases. The DNA for the CDR3 is TGTGCCAGCAGCTCACCCGGACCCCTATCGGGAACCCAGTACTTC. Protein: CASSSPGPLSGTQYF.

This clonotype was counted only a few times. The chain couples TRBV7-9 to TRBJ2-7, with 7 positions matching TRBD1. CDR3 length: 14 residues. The ends lost 4 bases at V and 3 bases at J; junction bases unmatched: 6. CDR1 is SEHNR, CDR2 FQNEAQ, per germline (reference sequence). The CDR3 nucleotides read TGTGCCAGCAGCTCATGGCAGGGGGTCTACGAGCAGTACTTC. Protein: CASSSWQGVYEQYF. Full variable domain (outside the CDR3, taken from reference TRBV7-9 and TRBJ2-7): DTGVSQNPRHKITKRGQNVTFRCDPISEHNRLYWYRQTLGQGPEFLTYFQNEAQLEKSRLLSDRFSAERPKGSFSTLEIQRTEQGDSAMYLCASSSWQGVYEQYFGPGTRLTVT.

This clonotype was picked up a small number of times. The chain has TRBV14 and TRBJ1-2; tentative D call: TRBD1 (5 bases). Trimming left V 4 bases short and J 4 bases short, with 13 bases between. Germline V lookup: CDR1 SGHDN, CDR2 FVKESK. The CDR3 covers 14 residues. The DNA of the CDR3 is TGTGCCAGCAGCCCAGCCCGGAGGGGCTATGGCTACACCTTC. Encoded protein: CASSPARRGYGYTF.

This clonotype was recorded many times. This chain joins TRBV6-5 and TRBJ2-1; 9 bases are a match to TRBD2. CDR1 is MNHEY and CDR2 is SVGAGI in the germline V gene. Trimming at V came to 4 bases and at J to 9 bases, leaving 10 bases not matched to a gene. The CDR3 has 15 amino acids. This chain's CDR3 is CASSFLGTSISEQFF. The CDR3 DNA follows: TGTGCCAGCAGTTTCTTAGGGACTAGCATTTCTGAGCAGTTCTTC.

This clonotype was picked up many times. V usage is TRBV28 and J usage is TRBJ2-1; 8 bases map to TRBD1. The CDR3 runs 15 residues. V shed 5 bases and J 0 bases; nucleotides not matched to a gene: 3. The germline CDR1 and CDR2 sequences are MDHEN and SYDVKM. The chain's CDR3 is CASSLQGASYNEQFF. In nucleotides, the CDR3 is TGTGCCAGCAGTCTCCAGGGGGCCTCCTACAATGAGCAGTTCTTC.

Ten or more counts support this clonotype. The chain has TRBV24-1 and TRBJ2-1; D gene ambiguous. Trimming took off 5 bases at V and 10 bases at J, with 8 bases between the two ends. There are 11 residues in the CDR3. Germline CDR1 is KGHDR and CDR2 is SFDVKD. CDR3 region: CATSAGREQFF. DNA for the CDR3: TGTGCCACCAGTGCCGGAAGGGAGCAGTTCTTC.

V gene TRBV4-1 combines with J gene TRBJ2-7; 10 nucleotides match TRBD2. The CDR3 spans 15 residues. Per the germline V gene, CDR1 is MGHRA and CDR2 is YSYEKL. V trimming: 1 base; J trimming: 5 bases; junction bases outside the gene matches: 5. CDR3 bases: TGCGCCAGCAGCCAAGGGGGACTAGCGCTACACGAGCAGTACTTC. Protein sequence: CASSQGGLALHEQYF.

This clonotype was seen repeatedly, ten times or more. The V and J genes are TRBV28 and TRBJ1-1, with 8 bases that match TRBD1. The CDR3 extends over 12 amino acids. J gave up 6 bases and V 7 bases, and 4 bases lay outside the gene matches. Germline V CDR1 and CDR2: MDHEN, SYDVKM. The CDR3 DNA reads TGTGCCAGCAATACAGGGGGACCTGAAGCTTTCTTT. This gives the protein CASNTGGPEAFF.

Notes on this clonotype: This may arise from a read error, as a much more abundant clone is one base away. The rearrangement joins TRBV28 to TRBJ1-6; D ambiguous. Germline CDR1 and CDR2: MDHEN and SYDVKM. Trimming took off 7 bases at V and 7 bases at J, with 11 bases between the two ends. This CDR3 comprises 13 residues. DNA of the CDR3: TGTGCCAGCAATAACACAAAAAATTCACCCCTCCACTTT. Amino acids: CASNNTKNSPLHF. The whole variable domain, filled in from reference TRBV28 and TRBJ1-6, reads DVKVTQSSRYLVKRTGEKVFLECVQDMDHENMFWYRQDPGLGLRLIYFSYDVKMKEKGDIPEGYSVSREKKERFSLILESASTNQTSMYLCASNNTKNSPLHFGNGTRLTVT.

This clonotype was counted between two and nine times. This sequence joins TRBV2 and TRBJ1-1, with 8 positions matching TRBD1. The CDR3 is 15 amino acids. CDR1 and CDR2 from the germline V gene are SNHLY and FYNNEI. Trimming at V came to 7 bases and at J to 1 base, leaving 8 bases not matched to a gene. The CDR3 sequence: CASIYSGGSNTEAFF. In nucleotides, the CDR3 is TGTGCCAGCATATACTCAGGGGGCTCGAACACTGAAGCTTTCTTT. Complete variable domain (other parts from reference TRBV2 and TRBJ1-1): EPEVTQTPSHQVTQMGQEVILRCVPISNHLYFYWYRQILGQKVEFLVSFYNNEISEKSEIFDDQFSVERPDGSNFTLKIRSTKLEDSAMYFCASIYSGGSNTEAFFGQGTRLTVV.

This clonotype was found many times. This rearrangement joins TRBV30 to TRBJ2-1; 8 nucleotides match TRBD2. The CDR3 consists of 14 residues. Germline V gene lookup returns CDR1 GTSNPN and CDR2 SVGIG (reference sequence). J gave up 8 bases and V 2 bases, and 8 bases lay outside the gene matches. The CDR3, as DNA: TGTGCCTGGAGTAGAACGGGAGGGGGTGATGAGCAGTTCTTC. Residues: CAWSRTGGGDEQFF. Supplemented by reference TRBV30 and TRBJ2-1, the full variable domain reads SQTIHQWPATLVQPVGSPLSLECTVEGTSNPNLYWYRQAAGRGLQLLFYSVGIGQISSEVPQNLSASRPQDRQFILSSKKLLLSDSGFYLCAWSRTGGGDEQFFGPGTRLTVL.

This clonotype was seen many times. The chain employs TRBV7-9 and TRBJ1-2; possibly TRBD1 for D (6 bases). This CDR3 contains 14 residues. Trimming pared 5 bases from V and 4 bases from J, leaving 14 bases between. Germline assignment: CDR1 SEHNR and CDR2 FQNEAQ (reference sequence). CDR3: CASSPGAALYGYTF. CDR3 coding DNA: TGTGCCAGCAGCCCGGGGGCAGCTCTCTATGGCTACACCTTC.

This clonotype came up many times. The chain employs TRBV25-1 and TRBJ2-7; D could derive from TRBD1 or TRBD2 (6 bases each). The CDR3 runs 14 residues. Trimming shortened V by 2 bases and J by 1 base, and 9 bases separated the two germline ends. The germline V gene has CDR1 MGHDK and CDR2 SYGVNS. The CDR3 region has the DNA TGTGCCAGCAGTGAAGGGGGGCTTTCCTACGAGCAGTACTTC. The encoded protein is CASSEGGLSYEQYF.

This clonotype was counted ten times or more. This chain uses TRBV5-4 with TRBJ1-6, with 7 positions matching TRBD1. Germline trimming cut 0 bases from V and 10 bases from J; bases unmatched to any gene: 4. The CDR3 totals 14 residues. The germline gives CDR1 SGHNT, CDR2 YYREEE (reference sequence). For the CDR3, the DNA is TGTGCCAGCAGCTTGGAGACAGGGAAATCACCCCTCCACTTT. It specifies CASSLETGKSPLHF. Full variable domain (rest looked up from reference TRBV5-4 and TRBJ1-6): ETGVTQSPTHLIKTRGQQVTLRCSSQSGHNTVSWYQQALGQGPQFIFQYYREEENGRGNFPPRFSGLQFPNYSSELNVNALELDDSALYLCASSLETGKSPLHFGNGTRLTVT.

V usage is TRBV20-1 and J usage is TRBJ2-7; weak D call: TRBD2 (5 bases). V was trimmed by 1 base and J by 3 bases, leaving 10 bases between them. The CDR3 contains 13 residues. Germline CDR1 and CDR2: DFQATT and SNEGSKA (reference sequence). The CDR3 spells CSARVAGGYEQYF. CDR3 nucleotide sequence: TGCAGTGCTAGAGTAGCAGGAGGCTACGAGCAGTACTTC.

This clonotype has only a few counts. The chain joins TRBV4-1 to TRBJ1-2; no reliable D call. Trimming removed 6 bases from V and 4 bases from J, with 15 bases in between. Germline V gene sequence: CDR1 MGHRA, CDR2 YSYEKL. The CDR3 consists of 14 residues. This CDR3 reads CASSPLRGSYGYTF. CDR3 in DNA: TGCGCCAGCAGTCCCCTTCGGGGAAGCTATGGCTACACCTTC.

Details on this clonotype: This could be a read error, since a much larger clone is one nucleotide away. The chain employs TRBV10-3 and TRBJ2-3; D is unresolved. Germline assignment: CDR1 ENHRY and CDR2 SYGVKD. The CDR3 runs 15 residues. The CDR3 region is CVISEVGSSTDTQYF. DNA for the CDR3: TGTGTCATCAGTGAAGTAGGTTCTAGCACAGATACGCAGTATTTT.

Ten or more counts support this clonotype. This rearrangement joins TRBV20-1 to TRBJ1-2, with D possibly TRBD1 on 5 matching bases. Per the germline V gene, CDR1 is DFQATT and CDR2 is SNEGSKA (reference sequence). This CDR3 spans 15 amino acids. Trimming left V 2 bases short and J 8 bases short, with 21 bases between. The CDR3 DNA sequence: TGCAGTGCTAGACCTACAGGAAGTATTTGGGTAGGCTACACCTTC. Amino acid sequence: CSARPTGSIWVGYTF.

This clonotype appeared many times. The gene calls are TRBV28 and TRBJ2-3; maybe TRBD2 (5 bases). Deletions cut 6 bases from V and 6 bases from J, with 7 bases between. The CDR3 totals 11 residues. Germline V CDR1 and CDR2: MDHEN, SYDVKM. The CDR3 sequence: CASRTGDTQYF. The CDR3 DNA reads as TGTGCCAGCAGGACGGGGGATACGCAGTATTTT.